This T cell receptor beta chain originates from a study of blood T cell repertoires in COVID-19. V lost 1 base and J lost 9; bases outside the gene matches: 10. CDR1 is LGHNA and CDR2 is YSLEER in the germline V gene. There are 16 residues in the CDR3. The protocol was immunoSEQ multiplex PCR, while the TCRdb copy is restricted to in-frame clones and leaves out a portion. The table records tens of thousands of clones, approximately 80% of them present only once. This clonotype was sampled from a human donor in a cohort sampled during active COVID-19. The sequenced material came from peripheral blood. This chain links TRBV4-3 with TRBJ2-3; 10 nucleotides agree with TRBD1. Written as DNA, the CDR3 is TGCGCCAGCAGCCAAGGGGGAGACAGGGGGCCCATCACGCAGTATTTT. Residues: CASSQGGDRGPITQYF.